The 22 T cell receptor beta chains in this list originate from one sample, sequenced in a study of prognosis after radiotherapy for stage I lung cancer. Multiplex PCR, run in two rounds, amplified TCR beta CDR3 from genomic DNA. Gene-specific TRBV and TRBJ primers were used in PCR round one. TCRdb re-derived calls from the multiplex PCR reads in MiXCR, one entry per CDR3 protein. Counted here are about 14,000 distinct CDR3 sequences, 25% to 35% occurring once; the ten biggest clones make up approximately 10%. The starting material was PBMCs, obtained before or after stereotactic body radiation therapy (not recorded which). Source of these receptors: a donor aged 50 or older with non-small cell lung cancer.

This clonotype is classed as medium-sized. The rearrangement links TRBV5-1 to TRBJ1-5; D possibly corresponds to TRBD1 (5 bases). Germline V CDR1 and CDR2: SGHRS, YFSETQ. V lost 4 bases and J lost 7, with 15 bases in between. The CDR3 sequence is 14 residues long. CDR3 sequence (DNA): TGCGCCAGCAGCCCTTCGGGGTCAGGGCAGCCCCAGCATTTT. As protein: CASSPSGSGQPQHF.

Judged by abundance, this clonotype is medium-sized. J is TRBJ1-1 and V is TRBV11-2; D remains unclear. The CDR3 runs to 12 residues. Germline V gene data show CDR1 as SGHAT and CDR2 as FQNNGV. V was cut by 2 bases and J by 3 bases, with 4 bases left in between. CDR3 in amino acids: CASSLYYTEAFF. DNA of the CDR3: TGTGCCAGCAGCTTATATTACACTGAAGCTTTCTTT.

This clonotype was seen many times. With a much larger clone just one base away, this may be a read error. The chain has TRBV2 and TRBJ2-1, with TRBD1 as a possible D gene (5 bases). This CDR3 is built from 15 residues. Germline CDR1 is SNHLY and CDR2 is FYNNEI. CDR3 sequence reads: CASSEEDTSYNEQSF. CDR3 DNA sequence: TGTGCCAGCAGTGAAGAGGACACATCCTACAATGAGCAGTCCTTC.

This clonotype came up once. The V call is TRBV9, the J call TRBJ1-6; 7 positions agree with TRBD1. Germline CDR1 reads SGDLS; CDR2 reads YYNGEE. The ends lost 3 bases at V and 6 bases at J; junction bases unmatched: 6. The CDR3 has 15 amino acids. In DNA form, the CDR3 reads TGTGCCAGCAGCGCCCGGGCAGGGGGTAATTCACCCCTCCACTTT. Protein sequence: CASSARAGGNSPLHF.

This clonotype was recorded at least ten times. This sequence joins TRBV7-2 and TRBJ2-7, with 9 bases that match TRBD2. The V gene's germline CDR1 is SGHTA and CDR2 FQGNSA. After removal of 7 bases from V and 6 bases from J, the junction contained 7 bases not matched to a gene. CDR3 length: 13 residues. CDR3 in DNA: TGTGCCAGCAACCCTAGCGGGACGGCCGAGCAGTACTTC. The encoded protein is CASNPSGTAEQYF.

This clonotype was counted many times. The V and J genes are TRBV3-1 and TRBJ1-5, with D unclear. Germline V gene sequence: CDR1 LGHDT, CDR2 YNNKEL (reference sequence). Trimming stripped 8 bases from V and 4 bases from J, with 12 bases between. CDR3 length equals 13 residues. DNA for the CDR3: TGTGCCAGCGGACCCAGAGCAAATCAGCCCCAGCATTTT. Its protein is CASGPRANQPQHF.

In its sample, this clonotype was seen many times. V and J are TRBV11-3 and TRBJ2-3; TRBD1 might be the D (5 bases). Trimming stripped 4 bases from V and 3 bases from J, with 8 bases between. Germline V CDR1 and CDR2: SGHNT, YENEEA. The CDR3 consists of 13 residues. CDR3 sequence reads: CASSWQGTDTQYF. As DNA, the CDR3 is TGTGCCAGCAGCTGGCAGGGAACAGATACGCAGTATTTT.

This clonotype was counted ten times or more. This sequence joins TRBV6-1 and TRBJ1-1, with D uncertain. V dropped 10 bases and J dropped 1 base, with 7 bases sitting between them. The CDR3 is 11 residues long. CDR1 and CDR2 (germline): MNHNS, SASEGT. The CDR3 reads CATLRNTEAFF. Written as DNA, the CDR3 is TGTGCCACCCTACGGAACACTGAAGCTTTCTTT.

This clonotype was seen many times. The chain carries TRBV6-1 and TRBJ1-2; D call uncertain. The V gene lost 4 bases and the J gene lost 4 bases, with 7 bases spanning the gap. The germline CDR1 and CDR2 sequences are MNHNS and SASEGT. The CDR3 sequence is 12 residues long. CDR3 bases: TGTGCCAGCAGTGGCTGGGGCTATGGCTACACCTTC. Translated: CASSGWGYGYTF.

With respect to this clonotype: A far larger clone is off by one base, so a read error is likely. This chain uses TRBV7-3 with TRBJ2-5; D gene uncertain. The J call may be incorrect, as the DNA end agrees better with TRBJ2-1. The CDR3 has 15 amino acids. The V gene's germline CDR1 is SGHTA and CDR2 FQGTGA. The CDR3 reads CASNLTSAAGNEQFF. The CDR3 bases are TGTGCCAGCAACTTAACATCCGCAGCAGGCAATGAGCAGTTCTTC.

The sample holds many counts of this clonotype. The chain joins TRBV2 to TRBJ1-4; D is unclear. The CDR3 consists of 14 residues. V was pared by 3 bases and J by 8 bases, with 13 bases between. CDR1 SNHLY and CDR2 FYNNEI come from the germline V gene. The CDR3 is CASSDQTLGEKLFF. In DNA, the CDR3 is TGTGCCAGCAGTGATCAGACCCTGGGGGAAAAACTGTTTTTT.

On this clonotype: The germline gene is not matched at one end of the junction; a read error may be the cause. The chain joins TRBV6-1 to TRBJ2-5, with D uncertain. CDR1 and CDR2 (germline): MNHNS, SASEGT. The CDR3 runs to 17 residues. CDR3 bases: TGTGCCAGCAGTGAAGCGCATGGCACACTCTCGCAAGATACCCAGTACTTC. It is translated as CASSEAHGTLSQDTQYF.

By sample share, this clonotype is medium-sized (0.01 to 0.1%). The rearrangement uses TRBV6-1 and TRBJ2-5; TRBD2 is a possible D gene (6 bases). Germline assignment: CDR1 MNHNS and CDR2 SASEGT. CDR3 length: 13 residues. Trimming removed 6 bases from V and 5 bases from J, with 13 bases in between. The chain's CDR3 is CASRRLGRETQYF. The CDR3 coding sequence is TGTGCCAGCAGAAGGTTAGGGAGGGAGACCCAGTACTTC.

In the case of this clonotype: With only one base between it and a far larger clone, this is likely a read error. This chain connects TRBV6-8 to TRBJ2-7, with 9 bases identical to TRBD2. The CDR3 consists of 15 residues. Germline-derived CDR1 and CDR2 are MNHGY and SAAAGT. V lost 6 bases, J lost 0 bases, and 6 bases stayed unmatched. The CDR3 region is CASSKGLAYSYEQYF. The DNA of the CDR3 is TGTGCCAGCAGCAAGGGACTAGCCTACTCCTACGAGCAGTACTTC.

This clonotype was detected many times. This sequence joins TRBV7-3 and TRBJ2-7; 11 nucleotides agree with TRBD1. Germline loops: CDR1 SGHTA, CDR2 FQGTGA. J was trimmed by 4 bases and V by 5 bases; bases with no gene match: 10. This CDR3 region has 16 residues. CDR3 in amino acids: CASSTTGTGGLYEQYF. The CDR3 nucleotides read TGTGCCAGCAGCACCACCGGGACAGGGGGTTTGTACGAGCAGTACTTC.

In its sample, this clonotype ranks as medium-sized. This chain links TRBV28 with TRBJ2-5, with D uncertain. V was clipped by 8 bases and J by 4 bases, with 8 bases between them. CDR1 is MDHEN, CDR2 SYDVKM, per germline. This CDR3 comprises 11 residues. In DNA form, the CDR3 reads TGTGCCAGCCGCTACAGAGAGACCCAGTACTTC. It encodes CASRYRETQYF. The full variable domain, rest sourced from reference TRBV28 and TRBJ2-5, is DVKVTQSSRYLVKRTGEKVFLECVQDMDHENMFWYRQDPGLGLRLIYFSYDVKMKEKGDIPEGYSVSREKKERFSLILESASTNQTSMYLCASRYRETQYFGPGTRLLVL.

By sample share, this clonotype is medium-sized (0.01 to 0.1%). This sequence joins TRBV28 and TRBJ2-3; TRBD2 matches at 7 bases. Germline CDR1 is MDHEN and CDR2 is SYDVKM. Losses at the gene ends were 8 bases for V and 6 bases for J; bases not matched to a gene: 11. The CDR3 length is 14 residues. The CDR3 DNA sequence: TGTGCCAGCCACGGGGCGGGAGAGGTGGATACGCAGTATTTT. It is translated as CASHGAGEVDTQYF.

This clonotype came up many times. This chain joins TRBV4-1 and TRBJ2-5; 13 positions match TRBD2. There are 22 residues in the CDR3. The trim removed 1 base at V and 1 base at J, leaving 18 bases unmatched. Germline V lookup: CDR1 MGHRA, CDR2 YSYEKL. CDR3 coding DNA: TGCGCCAGCAGCCAAGGGCTTGCCGGGACTAGCGGGACCGACATCTTCCAAGAGACCCAGTACTTC. It is translated as CASSQGLAGTSGTDIFQETQYF.

This clonotype occurred once. A far larger clone is off by one base, so a read error is likely. The chain carries TRBV6-4 and TRBJ2-7; 8 bases line up with TRBD2. V gave up 10 bases and J gave up 3 bases; unmatched junction bases: 14. This CDR3 is built from 15 residues. Germline V CDR1 and CDR2: MRHNA, SNTAGT. The CDR3 region has the DNA TGTGCCATCCGAGGGGGAGGAAGCGGGGGCTACGAGCAGTACTTC. Translating it yields CAIRGGGSGGYEQYF.

This clonotype was counted many times. This chain uses TRBV10-3 with TRBJ1-1, with 10 bases fitting TRBD1. The junction had 3 bases not matched to a gene; V was cut back by 3 bases and J by 2 bases. The CDR3 runs to 15 residues. CDR1 and CDR2 (germline): ENHRY, SYGVKD. The CDR3, as DNA: TGTGCCATCAGTGATAGGGACAGGGGAAACACTGAAGCTTTCTTT. The encoded protein is CAISDRDRGNTEAFF.

This clonotype came up a few times. This may be a read error: a much more frequent sequence differs by one nucleotide. The chain combines TRBV20-1 with TRBJ2-2; the D gene is possibly TRBD2 (5 bases). CDR1 and CDR2 from the germline V gene are DFQATT and SNEGSKA (reference sequence). The CDR3 contains 17 residues. The CDR3 loop reads CSARDRTGKGNTGELVF. The CDR3 DNA reads as TGCAGTGCTAGAGATAGGACGGGGAAGGGAAACACCGGGGAGCTGGTTTTT.

Many counts were recorded for this clonotype. The chain couples TRBV2 to TRBJ1-4; no firm D call. V gave up 2 bases and J gave up 7 bases, with 20 bases separating them. Germline CDR1 SNHLY, CDR2 FYNNEI. This CDR3 is 17 amino acids long. The CDR3 DNA sequence: TGTGCCAGCAGTGAACCCCCCGGGTCGGCAGACACTGAAAAACTGTTTTTT. Translating gives CASSEPPGSADTEKLFF.